This TCR beta chain was identified during a study of CD8+ T cells in alopecia areata. V dropped 4 bases and J dropped 4; count of bases not matched to a gene: 6. Germline CDR1 reads SGHNT; CDR2 reads YYREEE (reference sequence). This CDR3 has 14 amino acids. With regard to this clone: Its specificity is not known.

Notes on the study in general: It was less clear whether patients shared TCRs than it was in mice, possibly because of HLA. Higher clonality and more expanded CD8+ clones appeared in lesional than normal scalp.

After isolation, RNA underwent reverse transcription to generate cDNA as the sequencing template. Libraries were prepared by immunoSEQ multiplex PCR; TCRdb keeps only in-frame clonotypes and omits some of them. The sample contains 110,000 or so clones, approximately 58% of which appear only once. The rearrangement links TRBV5-4 to TRBJ1-1; 8 bases are shared with TRBD1. The source of this sequence is a human donor in good health. Specimen: CD4+ T cells sorted from blood. The CDR3 is CASSKQDRVTEAFF. Here the CDR3 DNA reads TGTGCCAGCAGCAAACAGGACAGGGTCACTGAAGCTTTCTTT.